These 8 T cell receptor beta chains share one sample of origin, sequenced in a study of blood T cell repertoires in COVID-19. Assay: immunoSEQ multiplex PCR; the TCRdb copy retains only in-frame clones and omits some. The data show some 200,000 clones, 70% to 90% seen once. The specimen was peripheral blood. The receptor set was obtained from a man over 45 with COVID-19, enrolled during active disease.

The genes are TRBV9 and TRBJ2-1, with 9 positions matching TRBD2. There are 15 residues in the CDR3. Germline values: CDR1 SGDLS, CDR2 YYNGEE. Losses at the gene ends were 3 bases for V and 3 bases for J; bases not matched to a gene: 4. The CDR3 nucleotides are TGTGCCAGCAGCGAGAATAGCGGGAGCTACAATGAGCAGTTCTTC. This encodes CASSENSGSYNEQFF.

In DNA, the CDR3 is TGTGCCAGCAGCTCGGGACAGGGGGCGAACACCGGGGAGCTGTTTTTT. It translates to CASSSGQGANTGELFF. This chain links TRBV5-4 with TRBJ2-2; the match to TRBD1 covers 11 bases. CDR3 length: 16 residues. The V and J ends lost 3 bases and 0 bases, in that order; junction bases with no gene match: 1. Germline V CDR1 and CDR2: SGHNT, YYREEE (reference sequence).

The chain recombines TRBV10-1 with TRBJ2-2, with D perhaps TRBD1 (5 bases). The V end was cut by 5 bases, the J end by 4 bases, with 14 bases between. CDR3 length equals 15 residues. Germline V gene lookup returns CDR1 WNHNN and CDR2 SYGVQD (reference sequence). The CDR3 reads CASSPSGRVTGELFF. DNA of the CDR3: TGCGCCAGCAGTCCTTCGGGCAGGGTCACCGGGGAGCTGTTTTTT.

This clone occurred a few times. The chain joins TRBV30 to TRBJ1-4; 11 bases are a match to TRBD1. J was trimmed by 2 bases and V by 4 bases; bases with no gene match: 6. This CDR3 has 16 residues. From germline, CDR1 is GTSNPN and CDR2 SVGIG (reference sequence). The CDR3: CAWKLGQGATNEKLFF. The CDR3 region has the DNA TGTGCCTGGAAGCTAGGACAGGGGGCGACTAATGAAAAACTGTTTTTT.

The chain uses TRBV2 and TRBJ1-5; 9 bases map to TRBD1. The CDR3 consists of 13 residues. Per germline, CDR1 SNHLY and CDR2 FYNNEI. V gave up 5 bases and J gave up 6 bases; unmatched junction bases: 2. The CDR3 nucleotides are TGTGCCAGCAGTCGACAGGGGGGTCAGCCCCAGCATTTT. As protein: CASSRQGGQPQHF. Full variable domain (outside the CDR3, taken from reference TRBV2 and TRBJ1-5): EPEVTQTPSHQVTQMGQEVILRCVPISNHLYFYWYRQILGQKVEFLVSFYNNEISEKSEIFDDQFSVERPDGSNFTLKIRSTKLEDSAMYFCASSRQGGQPQHFGDGTRLSIL.

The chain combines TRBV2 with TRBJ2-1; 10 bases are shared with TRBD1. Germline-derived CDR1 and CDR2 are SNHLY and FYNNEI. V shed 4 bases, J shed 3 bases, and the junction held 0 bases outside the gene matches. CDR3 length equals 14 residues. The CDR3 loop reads CASSGDRGYNEQFF. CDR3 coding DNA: TGTGCCAGCAGTGGGGACAGGGGCTACAATGAGCAGTTCTTC.

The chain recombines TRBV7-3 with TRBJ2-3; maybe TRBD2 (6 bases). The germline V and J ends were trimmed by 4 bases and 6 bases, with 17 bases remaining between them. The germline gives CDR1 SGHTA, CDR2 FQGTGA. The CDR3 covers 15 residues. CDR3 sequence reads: CASSYSRDSIDTQYF. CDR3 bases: TGTGCCAGCAGCTATTCCCGGGACTCAATCGATACGCAGTATTTT.

CDR3 DNA: TGCGCCAGCAGCTTGGGGGCTAGCGGGAGCGTCCAAGAGACCCAGTACTTC. It is translated as CASSLGASGSVQETQYF. The chain is built from TRBV5-1 and TRBJ2-5; 10 positions agree with TRBD2. The CDR3 consists of 17 residues. Germline V lookup: CDR1 SGHRS, CDR2 YFSETQ. Losses at the gene ends were 0 bases for V and 1 base for J; bases not matched to a gene: 6.